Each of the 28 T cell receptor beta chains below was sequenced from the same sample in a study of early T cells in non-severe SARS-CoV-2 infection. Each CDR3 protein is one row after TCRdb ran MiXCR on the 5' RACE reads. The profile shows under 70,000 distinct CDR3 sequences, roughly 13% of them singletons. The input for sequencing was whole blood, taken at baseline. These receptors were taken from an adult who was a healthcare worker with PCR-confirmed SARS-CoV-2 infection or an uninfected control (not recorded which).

The DNA for the CDR3 is TGTGCCAGTAACACAGCGAATAGCAATCAGCCCCAGCATTTT. Translated: CASNTANSNQPQHF. The genes are TRBV19 and TRBJ1-5; D gene uncertain. Germline values: CDR1 LNHDA, CDR2 SQIVND (reference sequence). The CDR3 has 14 residues. Trimming took 7 bases from V and 0 from J, leaving 10 bases between them.

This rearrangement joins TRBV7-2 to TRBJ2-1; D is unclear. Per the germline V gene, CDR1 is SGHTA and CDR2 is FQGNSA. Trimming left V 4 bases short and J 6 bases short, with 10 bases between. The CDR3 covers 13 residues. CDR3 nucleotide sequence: TGTGCCAGCAGCTCCTACAGAAGCAATGAGCAGTTCTTC. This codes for CASSSYRSNEQFF.

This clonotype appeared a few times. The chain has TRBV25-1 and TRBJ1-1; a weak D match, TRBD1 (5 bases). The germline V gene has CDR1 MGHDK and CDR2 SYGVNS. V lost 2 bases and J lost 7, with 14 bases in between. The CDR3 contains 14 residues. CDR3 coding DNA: TGTGCCAGCAGTGAAGTAGGCAGGGTAGGTGAAGCTTTCTTT. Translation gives CASSEVGRVGEAFF.

For the CDR3, the DNA is TGTGCCAGCAGCCAAGATGGGTGGACAACGAACACCGGGGAGCTGTTTTTT. This sequence encodes CASSQDGWTTNTGELFF. This chain uses TRBV3-1 with TRBJ2-2; D perhaps matches TRBD1 (5 bases). Trimming removed 0 bases from V and 0 bases from J, with 11 bases in between. Germline V gene sequence: CDR1 LGHDT, CDR2 YNNKEL (reference sequence). CDR3 length equals 17 residues.

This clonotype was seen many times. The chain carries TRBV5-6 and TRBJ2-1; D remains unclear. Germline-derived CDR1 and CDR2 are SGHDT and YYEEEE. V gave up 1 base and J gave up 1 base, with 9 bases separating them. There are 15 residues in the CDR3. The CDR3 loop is CASSLQLNSYNEQFF. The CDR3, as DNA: TGTGCCAGCAGCTTGCAGTTAAATTCCTACAATGAGCAGTTCTTC. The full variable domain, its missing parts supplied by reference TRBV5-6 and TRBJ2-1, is DAGVTQSPTHLIKTRGQQVTLRCSPKSGHDTVSWYQQALGQGPQFIFQYYEEEERQRGNFPDRFSGHQFPNYSSELNVNALLLGDSALYLCASSLQLNSYNEQFFGPGTRLTVL.

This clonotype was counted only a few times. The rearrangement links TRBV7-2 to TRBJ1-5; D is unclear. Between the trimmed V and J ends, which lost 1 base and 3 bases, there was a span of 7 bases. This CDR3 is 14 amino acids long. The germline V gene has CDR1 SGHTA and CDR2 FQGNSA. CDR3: CASSLVQPNQPQHF. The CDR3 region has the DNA TGTGCCAGCAGCTTAGTGCAGCCCAATCAGCCCCAGCATTTT.

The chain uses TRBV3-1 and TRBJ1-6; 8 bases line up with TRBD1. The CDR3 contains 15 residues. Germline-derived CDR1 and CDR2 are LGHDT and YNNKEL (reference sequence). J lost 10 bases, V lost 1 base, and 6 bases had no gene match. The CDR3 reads CASSQGTGINSPLHF. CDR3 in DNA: TGTGCCAGCAGCCAAGGGACAGGGATCAACTCACCCCTCCACTTT.

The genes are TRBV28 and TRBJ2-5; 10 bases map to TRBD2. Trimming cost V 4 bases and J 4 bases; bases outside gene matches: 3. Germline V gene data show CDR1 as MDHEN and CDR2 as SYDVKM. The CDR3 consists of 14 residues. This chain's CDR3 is CASSSAGGPETQYF. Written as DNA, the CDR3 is TGTGCCAGCAGTTCAGCGGGGGGGCCAGAGACCCAGTACTTC.

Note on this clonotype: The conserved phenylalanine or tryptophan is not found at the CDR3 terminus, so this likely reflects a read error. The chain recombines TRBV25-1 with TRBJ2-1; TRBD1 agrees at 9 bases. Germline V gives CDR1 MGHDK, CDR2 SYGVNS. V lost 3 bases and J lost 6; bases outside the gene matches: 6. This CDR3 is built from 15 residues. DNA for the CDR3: TGTGCCAGCAGTGACCCTGGGACAGGGACCAATGAGCAGTTCTCC. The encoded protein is CASSDPGTGTNEQFS.

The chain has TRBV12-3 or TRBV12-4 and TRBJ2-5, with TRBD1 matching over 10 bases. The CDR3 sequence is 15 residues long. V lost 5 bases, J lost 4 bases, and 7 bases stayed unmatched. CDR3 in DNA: TGTGCCAGCAGTCCGCGGGACAGGGGTCTAGAGACCCAGTACTTC. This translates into CASSPRDRGLETQYF.

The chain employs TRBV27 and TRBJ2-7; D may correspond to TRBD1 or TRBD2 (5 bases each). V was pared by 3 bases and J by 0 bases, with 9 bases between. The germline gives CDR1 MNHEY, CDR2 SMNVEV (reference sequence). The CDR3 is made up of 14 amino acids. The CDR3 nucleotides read TGTGCCAGCAGTTTTCTCGGGACCTCCTACGAGCAGTACTTC. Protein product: CASSFLGTSYEQYF.

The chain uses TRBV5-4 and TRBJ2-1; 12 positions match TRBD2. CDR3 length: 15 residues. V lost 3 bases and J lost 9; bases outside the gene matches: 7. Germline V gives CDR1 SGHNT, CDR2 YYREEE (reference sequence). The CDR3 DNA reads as TGTGCCAGCAGCTCCTTTCGGACTAGCGGGACTGAGCAGTTCTTC. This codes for CASSSFRTSGTEQFF. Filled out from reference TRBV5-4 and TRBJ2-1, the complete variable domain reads ETGVTQSPTHLIKTRGQQVTLRCSSQSGHNTVSWYQQALGQGPQFIFQYYREEENGRGNFPPRFSGLQFPNYSSELNVNALELDDSALYLCASSSFRTSGTEQFFGPGTRLTVL.

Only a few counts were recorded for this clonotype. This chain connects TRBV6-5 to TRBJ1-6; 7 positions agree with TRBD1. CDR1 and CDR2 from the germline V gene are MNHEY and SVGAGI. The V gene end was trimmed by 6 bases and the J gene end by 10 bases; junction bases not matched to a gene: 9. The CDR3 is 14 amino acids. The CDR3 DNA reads TGTGCCAGCAGACTCAGGGGGGCAGACTCACCCCTCCACTTT. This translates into CASRLRGADSPLHF.

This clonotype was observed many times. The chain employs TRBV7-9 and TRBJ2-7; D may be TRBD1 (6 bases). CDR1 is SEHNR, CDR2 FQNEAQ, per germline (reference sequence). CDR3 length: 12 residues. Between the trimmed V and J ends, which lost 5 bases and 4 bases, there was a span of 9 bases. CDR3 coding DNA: TGTGCCAGCAGCACCCAGGGGTACGAGCAGTACTTC. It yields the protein CASSTQGYEQYF.

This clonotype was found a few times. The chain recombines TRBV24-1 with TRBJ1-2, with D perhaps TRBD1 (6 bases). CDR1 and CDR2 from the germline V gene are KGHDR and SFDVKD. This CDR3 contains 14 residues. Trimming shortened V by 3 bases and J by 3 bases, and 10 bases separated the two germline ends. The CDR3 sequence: CATSDPPGDYGYTF. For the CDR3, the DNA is TGTGCCACCAGTGATCCTCCAGGGGACTATGGCTACACCTTC.

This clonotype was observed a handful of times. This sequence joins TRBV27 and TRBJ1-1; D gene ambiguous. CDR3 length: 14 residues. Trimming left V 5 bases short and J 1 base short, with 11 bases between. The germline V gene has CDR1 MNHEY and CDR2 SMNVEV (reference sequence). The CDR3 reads CASSPRRQNTEAFF. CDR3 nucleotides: TGTGCCAGCAGTCCACGCCGACAGAACACTGAAGCTTTCTTT.

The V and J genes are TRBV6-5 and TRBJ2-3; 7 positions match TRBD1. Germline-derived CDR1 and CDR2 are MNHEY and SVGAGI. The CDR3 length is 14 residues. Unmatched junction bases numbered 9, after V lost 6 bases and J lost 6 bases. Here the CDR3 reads CASSRLRQGDTQYF. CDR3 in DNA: TGTGCCAGCAGCAGACTGCGACAGGGCGATACGCAGTATTTT.

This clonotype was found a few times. The DNA of the CDR3 is TGTGCCAGCAGCTTCAGTAAGAACTATGGCTACACCTTC. Its protein product is CASSFSKNYGYTF. The chain links TRBV7-9 to TRBJ1-2; unclear D gene. CDR1 and CDR2 (germline): SEHNR, FQNEAQ (reference sequence). The CDR3 is made up of 13 amino acids. V was trimmed by 3 bases and J by 2 bases, leaving 7 bases between them.

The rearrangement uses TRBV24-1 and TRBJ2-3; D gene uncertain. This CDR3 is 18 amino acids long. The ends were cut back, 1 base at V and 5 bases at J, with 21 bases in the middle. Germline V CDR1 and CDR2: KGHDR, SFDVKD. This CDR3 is CATSDFSDADTLVDTQYF. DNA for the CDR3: TGTGCCACCAGTGATTTTTCTGACGCGGATACTTTGGTAGATACGCAGTATTTT.

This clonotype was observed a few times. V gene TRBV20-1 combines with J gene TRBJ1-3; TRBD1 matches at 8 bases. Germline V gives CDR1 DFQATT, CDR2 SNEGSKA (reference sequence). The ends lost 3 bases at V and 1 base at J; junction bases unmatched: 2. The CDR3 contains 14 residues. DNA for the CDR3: TGCAGTGCTAGGGACAGGGAATCTGGAAACACCATATATTTT. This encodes CSARDRESGNTIYF.

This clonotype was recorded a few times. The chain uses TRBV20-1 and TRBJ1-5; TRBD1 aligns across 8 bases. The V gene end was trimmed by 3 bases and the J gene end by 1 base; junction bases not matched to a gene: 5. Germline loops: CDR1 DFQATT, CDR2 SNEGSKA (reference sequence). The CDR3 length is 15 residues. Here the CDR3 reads CSASRGLRSNQPQHF. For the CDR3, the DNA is TGCAGTGCTAGCAGGGGGCTGAGAAGCAATCAGCCCCAGCATTTT.

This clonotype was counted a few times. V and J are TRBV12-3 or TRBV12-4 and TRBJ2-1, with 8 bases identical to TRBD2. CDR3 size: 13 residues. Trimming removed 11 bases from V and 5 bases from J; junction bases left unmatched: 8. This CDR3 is CAWAGGAHNEQFF. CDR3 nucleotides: TGTGCCTGGGCCGGGGGGGCCCACAATGAGCAGTTCTTC.

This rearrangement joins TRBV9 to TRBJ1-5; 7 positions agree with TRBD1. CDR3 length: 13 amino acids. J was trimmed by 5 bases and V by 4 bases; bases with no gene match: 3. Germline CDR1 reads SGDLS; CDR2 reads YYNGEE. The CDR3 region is CASSPQGHQPQHF. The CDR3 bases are TGTGCCAGCAGCCCACAGGGGCATCAGCCCCAGCATTTT.

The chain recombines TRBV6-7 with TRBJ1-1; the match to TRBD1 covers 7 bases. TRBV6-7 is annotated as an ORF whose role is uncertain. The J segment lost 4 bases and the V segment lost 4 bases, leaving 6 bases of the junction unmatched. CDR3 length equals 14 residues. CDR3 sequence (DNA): TGTGCCAGCAGTTGCGTCACAGGGGCCACTGAAGCTTTCTTT. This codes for CASSCVTGATEAFF.

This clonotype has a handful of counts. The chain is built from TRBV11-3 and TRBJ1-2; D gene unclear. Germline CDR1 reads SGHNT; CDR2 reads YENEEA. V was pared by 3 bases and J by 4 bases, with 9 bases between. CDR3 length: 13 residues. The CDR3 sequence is CASSLADGYGYTF. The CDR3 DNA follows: TGTGCCAGCAGCTTGGCCGACGGCTATGGCTACACCTTC.

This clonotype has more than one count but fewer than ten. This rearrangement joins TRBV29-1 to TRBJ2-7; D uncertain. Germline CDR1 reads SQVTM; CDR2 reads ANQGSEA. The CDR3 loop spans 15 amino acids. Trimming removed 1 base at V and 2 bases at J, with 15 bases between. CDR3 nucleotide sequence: TGCAGCGTTGAAGGAGGAGCGAAGCCGCCCTACGAGCAGTACTTC. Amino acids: CSVEGGAKPPYEQYF.

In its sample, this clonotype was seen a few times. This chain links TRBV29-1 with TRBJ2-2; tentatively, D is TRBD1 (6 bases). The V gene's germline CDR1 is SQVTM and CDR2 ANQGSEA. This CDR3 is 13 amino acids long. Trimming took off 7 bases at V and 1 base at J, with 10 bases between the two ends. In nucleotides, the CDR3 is TGCAGCGCACGGGGACAGAACACCGGGGAGCTGTTTTTT. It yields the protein CSARGQNTGELFF.

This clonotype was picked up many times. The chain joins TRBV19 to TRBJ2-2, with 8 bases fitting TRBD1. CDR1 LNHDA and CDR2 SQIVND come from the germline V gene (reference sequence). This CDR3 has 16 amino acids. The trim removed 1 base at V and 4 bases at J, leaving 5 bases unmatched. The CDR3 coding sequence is TGTGCCAGTAGTATAGGGACAGGGACGAGCACCGGGGAGCTGTTTTTT. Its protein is CASSIGTGTSTGELFF.